This T cell receptor (beta chain) was retrieved from a study of OX40 agonist ivuxolimab in advanced cancers. The overall study: Ivuxolimab, an antibody that agonizes OX40 (CD134), was administered to the patients. Age averaged around 54 years (range roughly 20 to 90), and roughly 80% were male. Study-wide findings and caveats: CD8+ T cells were the subset that, on average, had more expanded clones than CD4+.

On this clone itself: Its antigen remains unidentified.

V lost 3 bases, J lost 0 bases, and 13 bases lay in between. The CDR3 totals 16 residues. CDR1 is SGHDN, CDR2 FVKESK, per germline. The data were produced by immunoSEQ multiplex PCR, yet TCRdb's version contains in-frame clones alone and is incomplete. In the table there are some 99,000 clones, 94% of which are singletons. The clonotype was recovered from an adult with an advanced solid tumor such as melanoma, head and neck, liver or kidney cancer. The gene calls are TRBV14 and TRBJ2-3; a weak D match, TRBD1 (6 bases). The material sequenced was CD4+ or CD8+ T cells sorted from blood, taken in a trial of the OX40 agonist ivuxolimab. The CDR3 here is CASSHIQDRSTDTQYF. The CDR3 DNA sequence: TGTGCCAGCAGCCATATCCAAGACAGGAGCACAGATACGCAGTATTTT.